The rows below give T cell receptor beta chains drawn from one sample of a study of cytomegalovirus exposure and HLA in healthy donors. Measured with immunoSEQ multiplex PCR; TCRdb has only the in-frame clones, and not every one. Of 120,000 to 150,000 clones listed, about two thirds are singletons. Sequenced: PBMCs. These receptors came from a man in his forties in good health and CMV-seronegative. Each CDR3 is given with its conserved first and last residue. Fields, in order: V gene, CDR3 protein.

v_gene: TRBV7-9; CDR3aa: CASSFYADTQYF
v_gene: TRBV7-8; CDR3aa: CASSSPGQNEKLFF
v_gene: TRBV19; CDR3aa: CASSIAGGAQGYTF
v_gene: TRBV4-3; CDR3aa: CASSQEGGFFNEKLFF
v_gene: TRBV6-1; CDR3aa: CASSERYGTADHQPQHF
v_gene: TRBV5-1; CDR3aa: CASSLLSTGSPVEQYF
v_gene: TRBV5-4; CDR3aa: CASSLMSGRGYEQYF
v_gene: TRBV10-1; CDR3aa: CASSDVTGGAFYEQYF
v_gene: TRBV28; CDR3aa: CASSLIGLAGLWQYF
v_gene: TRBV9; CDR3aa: CASSPGTSGGVSYNEQFF
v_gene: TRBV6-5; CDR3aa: CASSYSTRGYEQYF
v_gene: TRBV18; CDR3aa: CASSPPRMEDEKLFF
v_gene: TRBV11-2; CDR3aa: CASSSGQGASPLHF
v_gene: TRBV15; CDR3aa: CATSRDKQVWGYPF
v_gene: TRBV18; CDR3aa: CASSPPGGQRSSYEQYF
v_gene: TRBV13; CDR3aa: CASSLGAGTTDTQYF
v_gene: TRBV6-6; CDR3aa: CASGGNSNQPQHF
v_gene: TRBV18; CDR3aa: CASSPPQGSEVSPYNSPLHF
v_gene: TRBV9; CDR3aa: CASSPHRGSSSGNTIYF
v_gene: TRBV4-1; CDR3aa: CASSQDGHGDTSYEQYF
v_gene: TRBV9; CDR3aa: CASGPQETQYF
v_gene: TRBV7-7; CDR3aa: CASSLSGNTEAFF
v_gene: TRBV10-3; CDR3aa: CAISELAGVTPRTQYF